The table lists the clone carrying this TCR beta chain with a count of one. Its cognate antigen is unknown. This record comes from a study of cytomegalovirus exposure and HLA in healthy donors. Study-wide points: In a later analysis, HLA-C alleles had the fewest associated TCRs, DRB1 alleles the most. Available immune exposure information was restricted to CMV serostatus only.

The CDR3 has 13 residues. V was clipped by 1 base and J by 4 bases, with 8 bases between them. CDR1 and CDR2 from the germline V gene are GTSNPN and SVGIG (reference sequence). Both 60 Vbeta primers and 13 Jbeta primers went into the PCR. Repertoires were generated with immunoSEQ multiplex PCR, while TCRdb's copy carries only in-frame clones and drops some. The sample lists approximately 200,000 clones; 60% to 85% were seen once. Sequenced sample: PBMCs. This receptor was taken from a man aged 35 to 55 in good health and CMV-seronegative. The rearrangement joins TRBV30 to TRBJ1-5; D uncertain. This CDR3 reads CAWSGLQNQPQHF. CDR3 DNA: TGTGCCTGGAGTGGCCTGCAGAATCAGCCCCAGCATTTT.